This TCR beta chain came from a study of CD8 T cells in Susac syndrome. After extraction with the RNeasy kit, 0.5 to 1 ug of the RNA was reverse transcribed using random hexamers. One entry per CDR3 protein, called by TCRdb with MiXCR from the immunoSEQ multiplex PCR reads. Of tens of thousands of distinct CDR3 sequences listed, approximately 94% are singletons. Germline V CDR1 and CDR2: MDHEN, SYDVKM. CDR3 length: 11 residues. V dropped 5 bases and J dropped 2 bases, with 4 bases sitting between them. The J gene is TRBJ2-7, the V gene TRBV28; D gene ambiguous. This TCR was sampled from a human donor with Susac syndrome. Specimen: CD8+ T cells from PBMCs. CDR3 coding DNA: TGTGCCAGCAGTCACCCCTACGAGCAGTACTTC. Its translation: CASSHPYEQYF.